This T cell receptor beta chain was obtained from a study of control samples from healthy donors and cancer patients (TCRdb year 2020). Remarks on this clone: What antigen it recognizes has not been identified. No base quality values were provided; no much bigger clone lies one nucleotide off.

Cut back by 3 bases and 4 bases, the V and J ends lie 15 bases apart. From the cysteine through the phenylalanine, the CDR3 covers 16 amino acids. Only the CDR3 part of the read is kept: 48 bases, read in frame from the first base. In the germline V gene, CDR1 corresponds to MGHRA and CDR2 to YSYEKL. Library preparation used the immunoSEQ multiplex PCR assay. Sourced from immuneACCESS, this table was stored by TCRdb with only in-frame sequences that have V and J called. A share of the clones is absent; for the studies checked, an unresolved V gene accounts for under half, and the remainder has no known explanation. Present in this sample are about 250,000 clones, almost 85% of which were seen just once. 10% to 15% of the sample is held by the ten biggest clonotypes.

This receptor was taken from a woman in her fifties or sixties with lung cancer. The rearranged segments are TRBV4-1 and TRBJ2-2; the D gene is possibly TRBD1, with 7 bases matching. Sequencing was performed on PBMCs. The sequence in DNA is TGCGCCAGCAGCCAGCGGGACAGCTCAATCACCGGGGAGCTGTTTTTT. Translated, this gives CASSQRDSSITGELFF.